Below, 17 T cell receptor beta chains from the same sample are listed, as sequenced in a study of blood T cell repertoires in COVID-19. Data came from immunoSEQ multiplex PCR; TCRdb stores just in-frame clones and leaves some out. The sample lists 65,000 to 80,000 clones; around 79% were seen once. Sequencing was performed on peripheral blood. These receptors all come from a man in his fifties with acute or convalescent COVID-19.

The chain uses TRBV29-1 and TRBJ1-4, with D maybe TRBD1 (5 bases). This CDR3 contains 13 residues. V lost 7 bases, J lost 6 bases, and 15 bases lay in between. Germline V gene data show CDR1 as SQVTM and CDR2 as ANQGSEA. The CDR3 reads CSAIQVSDEKLFF. The CDR3, as DNA: TGCAGCGCGATACAGGTGTCCGATGAAAAACTGTTTTTT.

The chain carries TRBV13 and TRBJ2-3; TRBD2 matches 10 bases. The germline CDR1 and CDR2 sequences are PRHDT and FYEKMQ (reference sequence). V was clipped by 2 bases and J by 2 bases; unmatched bases: 4. The CDR3 is made up of 16 amino acids. The DNA of the CDR3 is TGTGCCAGCAGCTTATGGACTAGCGGCCCCACAGATACGCAGTATTTT. As protein: CASSLWTSGPTDTQYF. Using reference TRBV13 and TRBJ2-3 for the parts outside the CDR3, the full variable domain is AAGVIQSPRHLIKEKRETATLKCYPIPRHDTVYWYQQGPGQDPQFLISFYEKMQSDKGSIPDRFSAQQFSDYHSELNMSSLELGDSALYFCASSLWTSGPTDTQYFGPGTRLTVL.

This rearrangement joins TRBV27 to TRBJ2-7, with 7 bases fitting TRBD1. The CDR3 totals 14 residues. Unmatched junction bases numbered 8, after V lost 6 bases and J lost 3 bases. Germline lookup yields CDR1 MNHEY and CDR2 SMNVEV (reference sequence). CDR3 DNA sequence: TGTGCCAGCAGCACAGGGGCGGCCAACTACGAGCAGTACTTC. This codes for CASSTGAANYEQYF.

V gene TRBV7-3 combines with J gene TRBJ2-5; TRBD2 might be the D (5 bases). Trimming removed 0 bases from V and 4 bases from J, with 9 bases in between. Germline V CDR1 and CDR2: SGHTA, FQGTGA. The CDR3 runs 14 residues. The CDR3 reads CASSLTGSIETQYF. CDR3 DNA: TGTGCCAGCAGCTTAACAGGGAGCATAGAGACCCAGTACTTC.

This rearrangement joins TRBV7-2 to TRBJ2-2, with TRBD2 matching over 8 bases. The CDR3 has 15 residues. The trim removed 5 bases at V and 5 bases at J, leaving 7 bases unmatched. The V gene's germline CDR1 is SGHTA and CDR2 FQGNSA. CDR3 in amino acids: CASSPGAGGTGELFF. As DNA, the CDR3 is TGTGCCAGCAGCCCTGGGGCGGGGGGTACCGGGGAGCTGTTTTTT.

The rearrangement uses TRBV7-5 and TRBJ2-5; the table's D gene call, TRBD2, was not cross checked with the DNA. TRBV7-5 is a pseudogene. CDR3 size: 16 residues. The CDR3 DNA follows: TGTGCCAGAAGCTTAAGGCGTACCACAGCGGGGGAGACCCAGTACTTC. Protein product: CARSLRRTTAGETQYF.

The chain combines TRBV5-6 with TRBJ2-7, with 9 positions matching TRBD2. The V gene end was trimmed by 4 bases and the J gene end by 1 base; junction bases not matched to a gene: 6. Germline lookup yields CDR1 SGHDT and CDR2 YYEEEE. CDR3 length equals 15 residues. The DNA of the CDR3 is TGTGCCAGCAGCCCAGGCGGGGGGGGATCCTACGAGCAGTACTTC. It specifies CASSPGGGGSYEQYF. Supplemented by reference TRBV5-6 and TRBJ2-7, the full variable domain reads DAGVTQSPTHLIKTRGQQVTLRCSPKSGHDTVSWYQQALGQGPQFIFQYYEEEERQRGNFPDRFSGHQFPNYSSELNVNALLLGDSALYLCASSPGGGGSYEQYFGPGTRLTVT.

The V call is TRBV7-9, the J call TRBJ2-1; D call uncertain. From germline, CDR1 is SEHNR and CDR2 FQNEAQ (reference sequence). The CDR3 is 15 amino acids. The germline V and J ends were trimmed by 5 bases and 4 bases, with 15 bases remaining between them. CDR3 DNA: TGTGCCAGCAGCCGCCCGACATCAACGTACAATGAGCAGTTCTTC. It is translated as CASSRPTSTYNEQFF. The variable domain in full, with the rest retrieved from reference TRBV7-9 and TRBJ2-1, is DTGVSQNPRHKITKRGQNVTFRCDPISEHNRLYWYRQTLGQGPEFLTYFQNEAQLEKSRLLSDRFSAERPKGSFSTLEIQRTEQGDSAMYLCASSRPTSTYNEQFFGPGTRLTVL.

The rearrangement links TRBV19 to TRBJ2-1; TRBD1 matches at 8 bases. Trimming took 3 bases from V and 7 from J; bases not matched to a gene: 8. The CDR3 has 15 amino acids. Germline CDR1 and CDR2: LNHDA and SQIVND (reference sequence). The DNA for the CDR3 is TGTGCCAGTAGTATCGCCGGGACAGGAAGGAATGAGCAGTTCTTC. Translated: CASSIAGTGRNEQFF.

The CDR3 DNA reads as TGTGCCAGCAGTGAACAGGCTAGCGGGTACAATGAGCAGTTCTTC. Protein sequence: CASSEQASGYNEQFF. The V call is TRBV6-1, the J call TRBJ2-1, with 8 bases lining up with TRBD2. This CDR3 has 15 amino acids. The germline gives CDR1 MNHNS, CDR2 SASEGT. The trim removed 2 bases at V and 4 bases at J, leaving 4 bases unmatched.

J is TRBJ2-6 and V is TRBV7-6; 8 nucleotides line up with TRBD1. Germline CDR1 reads SGHVS; CDR2 reads FNYEAQ. The CDR3 totals 20 residues. J gave up 4 bases and V 1 base, and 15 bases lay outside the gene matches. For the CDR3, the DNA is TGTGCCAGCAGCTTAGAGGCGGGCAGGGGGCCCCGGTCCGGGGCCAACGTCCTGACTTTC. Translation gives CASSLEAGRGPRSGANVLTF.

The CDR3 spells CASSLGDYNEQFF. The CDR3 DNA is TGTGCCAGCAGCTTAGGAGACTACAATGAGCAGTTCTTC. The chain carries TRBV7-8 and TRBJ2-1, with D unresolved. CDR1 and CDR2 (germline): SGHVS, FQNEAQ. The CDR3 is 13 amino acids. Trimming shortened V by 1 base and J by 3 bases, and 4 bases separated the two germline ends.

This clone has only a few counts. The V gene is TRBV7-9, the J gene TRBJ1-5, with a weak D call TRBD1 (6 bases). Trimming removed 5 bases at V and 9 bases at J, with 20 bases between. CDR1 and CDR2 (germline): SEHNR, FQNEAQ (reference sequence). The CDR3 spans 15 residues. CDR3 sequence reads: CASSEGVGAPWPQHF. The DNA for the CDR3 is TGTGCCAGCAGCGAGGGAGTGGGGGCCCCATGGCCCCAGCATTTT. Complete variable domain (other parts from reference TRBV7-9 and TRBJ1-5): DTGVSQNPRHKITKRGQNVTFRCDPISEHNRLYWYRQTLGQGPEFLTYFQNEAQLEKSRLLSDRFSAERPKGSFSTLEIQRTEQGDSAMYLCASSEGVGAPWPQHFGDGTRLSIL.

The rearrangement links TRBV5-1 to TRBJ2-3, with D tentatively TRBD2 (5 bases). CDR1 SGHRS and CDR2 YFSETQ come from the germline V gene. Trimming took off 3 bases at V and 4 bases at J, with 12 bases between the two ends. There are 14 residues in the CDR3. CDR3 in amino acids: CASSWGLEADTQYF. DNA of the CDR3: TGCGCCAGCAGCTGGGGTCTGGAGGCAGATACGCAGTATTTT.

V gene TRBV7-3 combines with J gene TRBJ2-3; a possible D gene is TRBD1 (6 bases). The CDR3 has 15 residues. The V and J ends lost 4 bases and 6 bases respectively, with 17 bases between them. Germline V gives CDR1 SGHTA, CDR2 FQGTGA. CDR3 coding DNA: TGTGCCAGCAGCTCAGAACCAGGGGCCTCGGATACGCAGTATTTT. Its protein product is CASSSEPGASDTQYF.

This chain links TRBV19 with TRBJ1-5, with 9 bases aligning to TRBD1. The V and J ends lost 5 bases and 5 bases, in that order; junction bases with no gene match: 7. The CDR3 is 15 amino acids. CDR1 and CDR2 (germline): LNHDA, SQIVND (reference sequence). CDR3 residues: CASSVGQGRYQPQHF. DNA for the CDR3: TGTGCCAGTAGTGTAGGACAGGGGAGGTATCAGCCCCAGCATTTT.

The V gene is TRBV7-9, the J gene TRBJ2-1; TRBD2 aligns across 15 bases. Germline-derived CDR1 and CDR2 are SEHNR and FQNEAQ (reference sequence). This CDR3 has 15 residues. V shed 5 bases and J 10 bases; nucleotides not matched to a gene: 6. For the CDR3, the DNA is TGTGCCAGCAGCCCGGGACTAGCGGGGGGTGGCGAGCAGTTCTTC. It codes for CASSPGLAGGGEQFF.